Listed below are T cell receptor beta chains from one sample, sequenced in a study of neoadjuvant anti-PD-1 for oral cavity cancer. Clones were sequenced by immunoSEQ multiplex PCR, and TCRdb holds only the in-frame ones, with some missing. The table lists about 23,000 clones, 40% to 45% of them singletons. The starting material was tumor tissue, obtained after nivolumab (anti-PD-1) treatment. Receptor source: a person between 40 and 85 years old with oral cavity squamous cell carcinoma. Each CDR3 is given with its conserved first and last residue. Fields, in order: clone size, J gene, D gene, V gene, CDR3 DNA, CDR3 protein. A D gene is named only where the DNA matches it firmly. The size field is filled for only some rows; it gives once, few, many or a size class.

>medium-sized|TRBJ1-5|-|TRBV19
TGTGCCAGCCATAGGCGGGGAAAGGGCAATCAGCCCCAGCATTTT
CASHRRGKGNQPQHF
>-|TRBJ2-3|TRBD2|TRBV9
TGTGCCAGCAGCGTAGGGGTCGCGGGGGGGTCTGCAGATACGCAGTATTTT
CASSVGVAGGSADTQYF
>-|TRBJ2-3|TRBD1|TRBV11-3
TGTGCCAGCAGCTCGGGACAGGGGGCGGGAGATACGCAGTATTTT
CASSSGQGAGDTQYF
>-|TRBJ2-5|TRBD1|TRBV5-1
TGCGCCAGCAGCCCCCGACAGGGGCCCATCGAGACCCAGTACTTC
CASSPRQGPIETQYF
>-|TRBJ1-1|-|TRBV5-6
TGTGCCAGCAGCGGGCGTGAAGAAGCTTTCTTT
CASSGREEAFF
>-|TRBJ2-5|-|TRBV6-1
TGTGCCACCATAAGGGAACTAGACCAAGAGACCCAGTACTTC
CATIRELDQETQYF
>-|TRBJ2-3|-|TRBV21-1
TGTGCCAGCACCCAGGGGCGGGCAGCTGTCGTCACAGATACGCAGTATTTT
CASTQGRAAVVTDTQYF
>many|TRBJ1-5|-|TRBV10-2
TGCGCCAGCAGTTCCGGGGTTCCGAATCAGCCCCAGCATTTT
CASSSGVPNQPQHF
>-|TRBJ2-3|-|TRBV4-3
TGCGCCAGCAGCCAAGACCCCACAGGAAACACAGATACGCAGTATTTT
CASSQDPTGNTDTQYF
>-|TRBJ2-7|-|TRBV18
TGTGCCAGCTCACCATCCGGGTTACTTTTCGAGCAGTACTTC
CASSPSGLLFEQYF
>-|TRBJ1-1|TRBD1|TRBV6-6
TGTGCCAGCAGTCCTAACAGGGGGAAGAACACTGAAGCTTTCTTT
CASSPNRGKNTEAFF
>few|TRBJ2-7|-|TRBV5-1
TGTGCCAGCAGCTCAGACAGGTACGAGCAGTACTTC
CASSSDRYEQYF
>-|TRBJ1-4|-|TRBV5-4
TGTGCCAGCAGCCTCGGTGGGTCGATGGCAACTAATGAAAAACTGTTTTTT
CASSLGGSMATNEKLFF
>once|TRBJ1-5|TRBD1|TRBV2
TGTGCCAGCAGTAGACAGGGGGCCTATCAGCCCCAGCATTTT
CASSRQGAYQPQHF
>-|TRBJ2-5|TRBD2|TRBV9
TGTGCCAGCAGCCCCGGGACTAGCGGGGGGGTGCGGGAGACCCAGTACTTC
CASSPGTSGGVRETQYF
>-|TRBJ1-5|TRBD1|TRBV19
TGTGCCAGTAAATGGGACAGTAATAGCAATCAGCCCCAGCATTTT
CASKWDSNSNQPQHF
>-|TRBJ2-7|-|TRBV6-6
TGTGCCAGCACCCAGGGCGGTTCGAGCTCCTACGAGCAGTACTTC
CASTQGGSSSYEQYF
>-|TRBJ2-7|TRBD1|TRBV18
TGTGCCAGCTCAGACACAGGGGTGGTTGAGCAGTACTTC
CASSDTGVVEQYF
>-|TRBJ1-1|TRBD1|TRBV5-1
TGCGCCAGCAGCGTCAGGGGGGGTGCGGACACTGAAGCTTTCTTT
CASSVRGGADTEAFF
>few|TRBJ1-4|-|TRBV2
TGTGCCAGCAGTCCGACAGGACGGGAAAAACTGTTTTTT
CASSPTGREKLFF
>many|TRBJ1-1|-|TRBV19
TGTGCCAGTAGTATCACAGGGATAGGGGAGAACACTGAAGCTTTCTTT
CASSITGIGENTEAFF
>few|TRBJ1-2|TRBD1|TRBV11-2
TGTGCCAGCAGCTTAGAGCAGGGGGCTAACTATGGCTACACCTTC
CASSLEQGANYGYTF
>-|TRBJ2-7|TRBD1|TRBV7-6
TGTGCCAGCAGCTTAGCCGGACAGGGTAGCGAGCAGTACTTC
CASSLAGQGSEQYF
>few|TRBJ1-2|-|TRBV4-1
TGCGCCAGCAGCCAAGATCTTCTTAGATATGGCTACACCTTC
CASSQDLLRYGYTF
>-|TRBJ2-7|TRBD2|TRBV6-6
TGTGCCAGCAGTTACGGGGGGGACCCCGTCGACGAGCAGTACTTC
CASSYGGDPVDEQYF
>few|TRBJ1-2|-|TRBV2
TGTGCCAGCAGGCGAAGGGGGGCCTATGGCTACACCTTC
CASRRRGAYGYTF
>-|TRBJ2-1|TRBD1|TRBV7-8
TGTGCCAGCAGCCGAGACAGGGGTAGATACAATGAGCAGTTCTTC
CASSRDRGRYNEQFF
>-|TRBJ2-7|-|TRBV27
TGTGCCAGCAGTTTATCCAGGGGGGTCACAGCAAGCTACGAGCAGTACTTC
CASSLSRGVTASYEQYF
>-|TRBJ1-6|-|TRBV14
TGTGCCAGCCGCAGGGAGACAAGGTCACCCCTCCACTTT
CASRRETRSPLHF
>-|TRBJ2-7|TRBD1|TRBV5-4
TGTGCCAGCAGCTTGCGTCAGGGGGTTCCTAAGCAGTACTTC
CASSLRQGVPKQYF
>-|TRBJ1-1|TRBD1|TRBV7-9
TGTGCCAGCAGACCGGACAGGGCAAACACTGAAGCTTTCTTT
CASRPDRANTEAFF
>many|TRBJ1-1|-|TRBV11-2
TGTGCCAGCAGCTTTAACACCAACACTGAAGCTTTCTTT
CASSFNTNTEAFF
>-|TRBJ2-4|TRBD2|TRBV5-1
TGCGCCAGCAGCCACCTCGGACTAGCGGGGAGAGACATTCAGTACTTC
CASSHLGLAGRDIQYF
>few|TRBJ2-5|TRBD2|TRBV7-9
TGTGCCAGCAGCTCGGCCGAGCGGGGGGGCCGCGAGACCCAGTACTTC
CASSSAERGGRETQYF
>-|TRBJ1-4|-|TRBV5-1
TGCGCCAGCAGCCCGGCGGGGATAACTAATGAAAAACTGTTTTTT
CASSPAGITNEKLFF
>-|TRBJ2-1|-|TRBV10-2
TGCGCCAGCAGGCTCTCCGAGGGAGGTTTTGGGAATGAGCAGTTCTTC
CASRLSEGGFGNEQFF
>-|TRBJ2-2|TRBD2|TRBV28
TGTGCCAGCACCGAGGGACTAGCGGGGGCCATTAACACCGGGGAGCTGTTTTTT
CASTEGLAGAINTGELFF
>-|TRBJ2-7|TRBD1|TRBV11-2
TGTGCCAGCAGCTTACGACAGGGCTACGAGCAGTACTTC
CASSLRQGYEQYF
>-|TRBJ2-1|TRBD1|TRBV5-5
TGTGCCAGCAGCCGGGGGACAGGGGGACGTGAGCAGTTCTTC
CASSRGTGGREQFF
>-|TRBJ1-1|TRBD1|TRBV9
TGTGCCAGCAGCGTTTACTCCCGACAGGGGCTCACTGAAGCTTTCTTT
CASSVYSRQGLTEAFF
>-|TRBJ2-1|-|TRBV6-5
TGTGCCAGCACCTATACAAATGAGCAGTTCTTC
CASTYTNEQFF
>-|TRBJ2-7|-|TRBV27
TGTGCCAGCAGTTTATATCAGCGGCCCTACGAGCAGTACTTC
CASSLYQRPYEQYF
>-|TRBJ2-1|-|TRBV9
TGTGCCAGCAGCGTAGACGGTTATCTTTCCTACAATGAGCAGTTCTTC
CASSVDGYLSYNEQFF
>large|TRBJ2-5|TRBD2|TRBV7-9
TGTGCCAGCAGCTTAGGGGGACTAAAGAGCCAAGAGACCCAGTACTTC
CASSLGGLKSQETQYF
>-|TRBJ2-3|TRBD2|TRBV28
TGTGCCAGCACCTCGATAGCGGGGCCTACTAGCACAGATACGCAGTATTTT
CASTSIAGPTSTDTQYF
>few|TRBJ1-2|-|TRBV6-5
TGTGCCAGCACCCACCCGGGGGCGCAGGGCTACACCTTC
CASTHPGAQGYTF
>-|TRBJ1-1|-|TRBV5-1
TGCGCCAGCAGCCCCCTTGGACAGCCCGCGGGTACTGAAGCTTTCTTT
CASSPLGQPAGTEAFF